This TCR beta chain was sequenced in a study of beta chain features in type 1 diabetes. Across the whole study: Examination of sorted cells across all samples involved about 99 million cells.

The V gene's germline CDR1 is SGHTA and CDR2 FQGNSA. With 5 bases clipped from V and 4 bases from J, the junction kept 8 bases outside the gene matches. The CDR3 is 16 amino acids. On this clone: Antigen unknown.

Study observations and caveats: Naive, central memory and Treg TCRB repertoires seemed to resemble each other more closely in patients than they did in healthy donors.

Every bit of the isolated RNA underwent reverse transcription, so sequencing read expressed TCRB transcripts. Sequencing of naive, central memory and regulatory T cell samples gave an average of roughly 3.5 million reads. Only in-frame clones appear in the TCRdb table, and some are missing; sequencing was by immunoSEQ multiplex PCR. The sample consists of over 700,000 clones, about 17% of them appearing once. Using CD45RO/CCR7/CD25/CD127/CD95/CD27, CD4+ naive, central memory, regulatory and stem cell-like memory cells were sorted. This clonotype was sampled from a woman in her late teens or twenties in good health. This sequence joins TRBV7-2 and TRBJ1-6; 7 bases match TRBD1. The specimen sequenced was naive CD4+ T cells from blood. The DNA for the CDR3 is TGTGCCAGCAGCCAGAGCGGACAGGTTTATAATTCACCCCTCCACTTT. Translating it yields CASSQSGQVYNSPLHF.